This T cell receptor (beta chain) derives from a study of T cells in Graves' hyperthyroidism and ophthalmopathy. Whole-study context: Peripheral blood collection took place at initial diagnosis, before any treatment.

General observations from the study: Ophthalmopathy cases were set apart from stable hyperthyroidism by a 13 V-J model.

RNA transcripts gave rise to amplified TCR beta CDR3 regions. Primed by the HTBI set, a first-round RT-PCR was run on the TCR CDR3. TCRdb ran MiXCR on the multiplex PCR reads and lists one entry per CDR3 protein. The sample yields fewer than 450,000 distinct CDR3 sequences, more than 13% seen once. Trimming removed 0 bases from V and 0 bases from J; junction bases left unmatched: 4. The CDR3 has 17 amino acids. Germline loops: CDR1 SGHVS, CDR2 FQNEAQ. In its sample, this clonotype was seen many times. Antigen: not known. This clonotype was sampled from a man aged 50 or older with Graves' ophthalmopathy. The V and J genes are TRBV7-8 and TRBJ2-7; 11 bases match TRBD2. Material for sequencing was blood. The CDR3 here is CASSLASGGESSYEQYF. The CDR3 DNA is TGTGCCAGCAGCTTAGCTAGCGGGGGGGAGAGCTCCTACGAGCAGTACTTC. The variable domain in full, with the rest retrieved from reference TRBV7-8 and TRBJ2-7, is GAGVSQSPRYKVAKRGQDVALRCDPISGHVSLFWYQQALGQGPEFLTYFQNEAQLDKSGLPSDRFFAERPEGSVSTLKIQRTQQEDSAVYLCASSLASGGESSYEQYFGPGTRLTVT.